This entry concerns a single TCR beta chain. It lacks a known antigen. Base-call qualities are not available, and no considerably larger clone is one nucleotide away. CD8 naive samples were CD45RO-negative cells positively selected for CCR7, giving a CD45RA+CCR7+ population that excluded TemRA cells. Donors were healthy HIV-negative adults with no recently reported acute infections or vaccinations. Every donor was a Caucasian adult residing in Nashville, Tennessee, USA. After blood collection by leukapheresis, PBMCs were isolated using Ficoll-Histopaque density gradient centrifugation and then cryopreserved in the vapor phase of liquid nitrogen. Analytical flow cytometry was used to check the purity and quantity of every magnetically sorted T cell population. Each sorted fraction had its genomic DNA isolated and then quantified by UV absorbance on a Nanodrop 2000c. This record comes from a study of shared clonotypes between healthy human individuals (dated by TCRdb to 2019 to 2021). Some background on the complete study: A few men and two women, aged 18 to 49 years, made up the cohort. To increase sequencing depth and limit assay-specific biases, different laboratories used diverse techniques to prepare libraries and sequence TCR repertoires. To estimate repertoire size and how much clonotypes are shared between individuals, the study performed deep sequencing of blood TCR repertoires from a few healthy adults. Each donor's leukapheresis produced roughly between about 0.85 and 10 billion PBMCs. Per donor, three plates each were used for CD4 naive and CD4 memory, two for CD8 naive, and one for CD8 memory.

Using the deep immunoSEQ assay, TCR CDR3 regions were amplified from genomic DNA by multiplex PCR. Extracted genomic DNA from each cell subset was spread evenly across all wells of several immunoSEQ 96-well plates, with each plate serving as a replicate. For sorted subsets, each replicate PCR was loaded with about 0.2 ug genomic DNA, equivalent to some 27,000 T cell genomes. Purified libraries were quantified with a Qubit 3.0 fluorometer, sized on a Bioanalyzer 2100, and re-quantified with the KAPA Library Quantification kit. A separate single-read 150-cycle Illumina NextSeq 550 flow cell was used to sequence each immunoSEQ 96-well plate. The study's own analysis went as follows. Because the immunoSEQ output included only junctional sequences and no quality scores, the filtering could not be the same as the filtering used for full-length reads. To assign V/J genes and CDR3, sequences were annotated against IMGT germline references using PyIR, a Python wrapper for IgBLAST v1.9. Reads were filtered out if the reads had weak V/J assignments (E-value above 1e-6), no CDR3, stop codons, out-of-frame junctions, or ambiguous translated residues. A V3J clonotype was defined by an identical inferred V gene, J gene, and CDR3 amino acid sequence. To compute the percentage overlap between repertoires, the number of shared unique clonotypes was divided by the size of the smaller repertoire. Richness of each repertoire was evaluated using RTK rarefaction, the Chao1 estimator, and Recon v2.1 estimates of unobserved clonotypes. OLGA was used to compute generation probabilities for all TCRbeta clonotypes that the gDNA method yielded from several donors. TCRdb provides this immuneACCESS table in a form limited to in-frame rearrangements. Some clones are lacking; in checked studies, under half of them reflect an unresolved V gene, and why the rest are absent is not known. V and J calls and clone size follow that table, whereas D and trimming were derived from the DNA. This sample lists roughly 590,000 clones; about 95% were detected once. The leading ten clones occupy over 0.09% of the sample.

The full study reports these points: Incomplete sequencing was indicated by rarefaction of sorted-subset datasets, despite the large sequencing depth. Sampling was limited to blood, and TCR repertoires in tissue likely differ from TCR repertoires in blood. The small number of donors limited the genetic and exposure-history diversity represented. When several donors were compared, the shared fraction of clonotypes was around 5.1% for naive CD4, roughly 3.3% for naive CD8, 2.3% for memory CD4, and less than 0.5% for memory CD8. Naive subsets generally had larger estimated clonotype richness than memory subsets did. Higher generation probabilities were observed for clonotypes shared by all four sorted-subset donors than for non-shared clonotypes. Pairwise subsampling led to the expectation that sequencing depth would affect the degree of clonotype sharing among donors.

There are 12 amino acids in the CDR3, from cysteine to phenylalanine inclusive. CDR3 DNA is the only sequence kept; it has 36 bases, read in frame from the first base. V is reduced by 7 bases and J by 4 bases, leaving a spacing of 11 bases between them. The germline V gene specifies SQVTM as CDR1 and ANQGSEA as CDR2. The sequence was collected from a woman in her 30s in good health. Sequences were obtained from naive CD8+ T cells sorted from blood. In the paper's terms, the cell subset or site label means: CD45RA+CCR7+. The chain was built from TRBV29-1 and TRBJ2-1, with a weak D call of TRBD2 (6 bases match). Here the CDR3 is given as CSGVRGYNEQFF. The base sequence is TGCAGCGGAGTCCGGGGGTACAATGAGCAGTTCTTC.